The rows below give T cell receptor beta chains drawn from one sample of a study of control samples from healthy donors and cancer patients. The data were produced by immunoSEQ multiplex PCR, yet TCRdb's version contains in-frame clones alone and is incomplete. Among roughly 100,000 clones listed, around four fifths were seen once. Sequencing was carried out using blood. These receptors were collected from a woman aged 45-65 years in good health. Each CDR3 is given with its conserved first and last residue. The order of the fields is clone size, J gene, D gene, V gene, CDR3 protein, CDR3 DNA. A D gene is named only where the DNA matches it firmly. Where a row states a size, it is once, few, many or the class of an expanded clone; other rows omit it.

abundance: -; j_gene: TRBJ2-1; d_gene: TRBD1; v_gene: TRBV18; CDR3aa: CASSPRDRVYNEQFF; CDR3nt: TGTGCCAGCTCGCCCCGGGACAGGGTTTACAATGAGCAGTTCTTC
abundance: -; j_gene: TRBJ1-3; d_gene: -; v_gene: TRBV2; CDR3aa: CASSEKRERNTIYF; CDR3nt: TGTGCCAGCAGTGAGAAACGGGAAAGAAACACCATATATTTT
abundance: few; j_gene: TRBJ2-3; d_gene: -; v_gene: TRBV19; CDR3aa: CASSWGKGTDTQYF; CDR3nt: TGTGCCAGTAGTTGGGGGAAGGGCACAGATACGCAGTATTTT
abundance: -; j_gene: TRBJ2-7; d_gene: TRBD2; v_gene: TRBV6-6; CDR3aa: CASSYSGLDKYEQYF; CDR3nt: TGTGCCAGCAGTTACTCCGGACTAGACAAATACGAGCAGTACTTC
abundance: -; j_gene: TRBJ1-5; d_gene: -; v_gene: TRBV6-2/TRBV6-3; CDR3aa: CASSYGRNQPQHF; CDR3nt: TGTGCCAGCAGTTACGGAAGGAATCAGCCCCAGCATTTT
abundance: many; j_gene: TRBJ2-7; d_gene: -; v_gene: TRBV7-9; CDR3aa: CASSLGTYEQYF; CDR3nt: TGTGCCAGCAGCCTCGGTACCTACGAGCAGTACTTC
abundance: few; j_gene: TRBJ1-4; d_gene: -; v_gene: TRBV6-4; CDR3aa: CASISGKKLFF; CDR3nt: TGTGCCAGCATCTCAGGAAAAAAACTGTTTTTT
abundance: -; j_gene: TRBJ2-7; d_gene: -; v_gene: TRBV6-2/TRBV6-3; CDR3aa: CASSPWGEQYF; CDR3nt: TGTGCCAGCAGCCCGTGGGGGGAGCAGTACTTC
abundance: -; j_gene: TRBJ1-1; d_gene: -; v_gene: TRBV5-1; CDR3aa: CASSYSGEGTEAFF; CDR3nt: TGCGCCAGCAGCTACTCCGGGGAGGGTACTGAAGCTTTCTTT
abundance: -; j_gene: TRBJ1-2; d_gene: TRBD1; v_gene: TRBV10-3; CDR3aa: CAIGQGASGYTF; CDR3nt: TGTGCCATCGGACAGGGGGCCTCTGGCTACACCTTC
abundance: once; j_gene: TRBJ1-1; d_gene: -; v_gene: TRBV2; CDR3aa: CASSEVTIGARAEAFF; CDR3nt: TGTGCCAGCAGTGAAGTGACCATAGGGGCGCGGGCTGAAGCTTTCTTT
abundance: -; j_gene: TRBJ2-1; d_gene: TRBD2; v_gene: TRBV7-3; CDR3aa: CATAPGASGGQEQFF; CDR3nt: TGTGCCACCGCCCCGGGGGCTAGCGGGGGGCAGGAGCAGTTCTTC
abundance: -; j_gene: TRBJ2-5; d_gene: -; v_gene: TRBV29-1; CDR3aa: CSVQRQRPIVGGETQYF; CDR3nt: TGCAGCGTTCAAAGACAACGCCCGATAGTAGGAGGAGAGACCCAGTACTTC
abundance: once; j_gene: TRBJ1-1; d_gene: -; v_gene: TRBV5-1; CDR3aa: CASSLEAQGDTEAFF; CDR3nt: TGCGCCAGCAGCTTGGAGGCCCAGGGCGACACTGAAGCTTTCTTT
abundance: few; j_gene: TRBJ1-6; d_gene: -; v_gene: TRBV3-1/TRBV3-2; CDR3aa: CASSQADNSPLHF; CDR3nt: TGTGCCAGCAGCCAGGCCGATAATTCACCCCTCCACTTT
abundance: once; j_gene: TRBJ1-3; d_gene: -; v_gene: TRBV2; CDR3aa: CASSEYGGTPYYF; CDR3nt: TGTGCCAGCAGTGAATATGGCGGTACACCATACTATTTT
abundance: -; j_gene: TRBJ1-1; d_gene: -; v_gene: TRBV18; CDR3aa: CASSGGPSGTEAFF; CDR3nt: TGTGCCAGCTCAGGGGGCCCGTCAGGTACTGAAGCTTTCTTT
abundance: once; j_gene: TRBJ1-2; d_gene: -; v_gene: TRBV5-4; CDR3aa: CASSLAGQDYYGYTF; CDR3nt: TGTGCCAGCAGCTTGGCAGGGCAGGATTACTATGGCTACACCTTC
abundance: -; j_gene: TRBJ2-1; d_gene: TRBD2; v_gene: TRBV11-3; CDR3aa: CASTSGGSGIFDEQFF; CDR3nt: TGTGCCAGCACCTCCGGGGGTAGCGGGATTTTTGATGAGCAGTTCTTC
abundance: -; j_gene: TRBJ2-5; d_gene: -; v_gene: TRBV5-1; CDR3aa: CASSLALAGETQYF; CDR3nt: TGCGCCAGCAGCTTGGCACTAGCTGGGGAGACCCAGTACTTC
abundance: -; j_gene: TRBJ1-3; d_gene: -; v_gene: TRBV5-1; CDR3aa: CASSPVGTSTGNTIYF; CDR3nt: TGCGCCAGCAGCCCGGTGGGGACCAGCACTGGAAACACCATATATTTT
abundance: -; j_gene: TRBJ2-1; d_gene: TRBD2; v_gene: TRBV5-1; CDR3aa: CASSIQGLAGSYNEQFF; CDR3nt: TGCGCCAGCAGCATCCAAGGACTAGCGGGATCCTACAATGAGCAGTTCTTC
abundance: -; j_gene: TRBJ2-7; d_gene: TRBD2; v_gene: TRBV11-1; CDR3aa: CASSFSPGGSYEQYF; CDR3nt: TGTGCCAGCAGCTTTTCGCCGGGAGGCTCCTACGAGCAGTACTTC
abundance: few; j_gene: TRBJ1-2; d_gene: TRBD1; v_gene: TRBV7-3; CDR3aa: CASSGTGSYGYTF; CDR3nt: TGTGCCAGCAGCGGGACAGGATCATATGGCTACACCTTC
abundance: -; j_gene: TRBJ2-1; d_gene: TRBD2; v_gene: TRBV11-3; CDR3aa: CASSQPGGSGRSNEQFF; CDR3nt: TGTGCCAGCAGCCAGCCCGGTGGTAGCGGGAGGAGTAATGAGCAGTTCTTC
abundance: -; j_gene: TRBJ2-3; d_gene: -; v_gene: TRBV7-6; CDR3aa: CASSSTVGEDVSSTDTQYF; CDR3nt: TGTGCCAGCAGCTCCACCGTGGGGGAGGACGTCTCTAGCACAGATACGCAGTATTTT
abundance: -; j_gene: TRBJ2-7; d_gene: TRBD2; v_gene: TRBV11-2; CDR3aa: CASSLKPSIGTSGSEQYF; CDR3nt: TGTGCCAGCAGCTTAAAGCCAAGCATCGGGACTAGCGGGAGCGAGCAGTACTTC
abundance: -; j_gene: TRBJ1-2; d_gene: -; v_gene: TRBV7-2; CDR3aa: CASSLARIAYTF; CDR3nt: TGTGCCAGCAGCTTAGCAAGGATCGCCTACACCTTC
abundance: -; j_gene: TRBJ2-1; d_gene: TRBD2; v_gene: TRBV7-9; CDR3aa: CASSPTSGGYNEQFF; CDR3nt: TGTGCCAGCAGCCCTACTAGCGGGGGGTACAATGAGCAGTTCTTC